This T cell receptor beta chain derives from a study of T cells after yellow fever vaccination (dated by TCRdb to the late 2010s). Broadly, across the study: The SMART-Seq v4 Ultra Low Input RNA kit was used to prepare libraries from fractions with low cell numbers. To follow T-cell clones before and after primary and booster YFV17D yellow fever vaccination, bulk TCR alpha and beta repertoires were sequenced over time. The cohort comprised two healthy male donors, one aged 18 to 29 and one aged 30 to 40 years. Bulk PBMC replicates and cell subsets were isolated from blood drawn at multiple timepoints before and after both primary and secondary immunization.

TCR cDNA was synthesized by 5'RACE template switching, which introduced a universal primer site and unique molecular identifiers. Priming for cDNA synthesis came from both the TCR alpha and TCR beta constant segments. Libraries were amplified in two PCR steps, with sample barcodes and sequencing adapters added in the second step. Sequencing of libraries was done on Illumina HiSeq 2500 (2x100 bp) or NovaSeq (2x150 bp). In the original analysis: Reads were demultiplexed and collapsed into UMI consensus sequences with MIGEC, and V(D)J alignment was performed with MiXCR. Vaccine-responding clonotypes were identified with edgeR using replicate PBMC samples, with FDR below 0.01 and a log2 fold change above 5 up to day 15 being required. Each bulk clonotype was labeled CD4 or CD8 based on which sequenced repertoire, CD4 or CD8, contained the clonotype at higher abundance. TCRdb's own reprocessing of the public reads used fastp at Q25 and MiXCR and kept productive beta chains. Rows matching on CDR3 protein sequence are summarized as one entry with the most common DNA and genes. TCRdb, not the original authors, processed these V and J calls. The sample has about 130,000 distinct CDR3 sequences on record, about 7.4% of them singletons. Jointly, the top ten make up approximately 2.7% of the sample.

Overall study results and their limits: FACS-sorted repertoires could contain abundant contaminating clonotypes from the bulk population, so computational filtering was required. Most clones expanded after primary vaccination were re-detected after the booster (just under 97% of CD4 and around 88% of CD8), suggesting broad memory maintenance. Compared with the primary T-cell response, the secondary T-cell response was weaker but faster, peaking on day 5 rather than day 15. Because only a couple of donors were included in the study, the extent to which the findings can be generalized is limited. A small share of clonotypes was detected in both CD4 and CD8 compartments, with the overlap likely arising from convergent recombination.

Relative to germline, V is 4 bases shorter and J is 1 base shorter, with 14 bases between their ends. CDR1 and CDR2, looked up from the germline V gene, are SGHRS and YFSETQ. The CDR3 goes from the cysteine to the phenylalanine over 15 residues. CDR3 DNA is the only sequence kept; it has 45 bases, read in frame from the first base. In the paper's terms, the treatment or condition label means: live attenuated yellow fever vaccine strain. A standard Ficoll-Paque protocol was used to isolate PBMCs from peripheral blood. Dynabeads CD4 and CD8 positive selection kits were used to isolate CD4 and CD8 T-cell fractions. TriZol was used to extract RNA from bulk PBMCs, CD4 and CD8 fractions, and dextramer-positive and dextramer-negative fractions. This clonotype appeared many times. Its antigen remains unidentified. No much larger clone is present one base from it, and per-base qualities are unavailable.

The rearranged segments are TRBV5-1 and TRBJ2-5; the D gene is perhaps TRBD1, from 6 matching bases. This TCR derives from a man between 18 and 29 years old who received the YFV17D yellow fever vaccine. Source: CD4+ T cells sorted from PBMCs, taken 10 to 11 days after the first yellow fever vaccination. The nucleotide sequence reads as follows: TGCGCCAGCAGCGTAGATACAGGGCCCCAAGAGACCCAGTACTTC. Its protein is CASSVDTGPQETQYF.